This TCR beta chain is drawn from a study of CXCR3-negative and CXCR3-positive naive CD8 T cells. Study in general: Each library held about 1.5 +/- 0.3 million TRB reads, around 150 million in total. Findings and caveats of the study: Comparison of naive cells showed more hydrophobic TRB CDR3s in CXCR3-positive than in CXCR3-negative naive cells. Naive subsets were similarly diverse, while memory CD8+ repertoires were much less diverse.

Comment on this clonotype: Its antigen is unknown.

Germline loops: CDR1 SGDLS, CDR2 YYNGEE. CDR3 length: 13 residues. CD45RO-CCR7+CD27+CD95- cells counted as naive CD8+ T cells. Researchers prepared the TRB cDNA libraries using 5' RACE with UMI labels. No DNA is given; TCRdb re-called the 5' RACE reads and lists each CDR3 protein once. The sample's table shows over 100,000 distinct CDR3 sequences. This chain uses TRBV9 with TRBJ1-1. Sample: naive CXCR3- CD8+ T cells from blood. Subset: CD45RO-CCR7+CD27+CD95- naive CD8+ T cells lacking CXCR3 (TNR3-). The receptor was derived from a human donor in good health. Some clones in this sample may be carry-over from other donors' samples. The CDR3 loop is CASSVAAGTEAFF. Combining the CDR3 with reference TRBV9 and TRBJ1-1 gives the whole variable domain DSGVTQTPKHLITATGQRVTLRCSPRSGDLSVYWYQQSLDQGLQFLIQYYNGEERAKGNILERFSAQQFPDLHSELNLSSLELGDSALYFCASSVAAGTEAFFGQGTRLTVV.